The present entry profiles one T cell receptor beta chain with its context. Its antigen is not known. This record belongs to a study of Ad26.COV2.S vaccination and SARS-CoV-2 variants. As for the study in general: Of the COV1001 trial arms, the Ad26.COV2.S arm included the donor.

Sample treatment: around 19 received Ad26.COV2.S at low or high dose, single or two shots; a few received placebo; per-sample allocation not given. Sampling was done on day 63 after the first vaccine or placebo injection. An adult of 18-55 years in Boston served as donor. J gave up 1 base and V 2 bases, and 3 bases lay outside the gene matches. Germline V CDR1 and CDR2: SGHRS, YFSETQ. The length of the CDR3 is 15 residues. The study, taken as a whole, reports: Spike-specific TCR breadth ran higher among vaccine recipients than placebo recipients. Total T cell responses were possibly underestimated by TCR breadth and depth analyses.

This table comes from immunoSEQ multiplex PCR, and its TCRdb copy is limited to in-frame clones, with some not included. This sample carries 400,000 to 450,000 clones, about 90% of them seen once, and the ten largest clones take 4.3%. The input for sequencing was peripheral blood, taken in a trial of Ad26.COV2.S vaccine versus placebo. This chain connects TRBV5-1 to TRBJ1-3, with 7 bases lining up with TRBD1. This TCR came from a person between 18 and 60 years old who received the Ad26.COV2.S COVID-19 vaccine or a placebo. CDR3 in DNA: TGCGCCAGCAGCTTATGGGGACAGTCTGGAAACACCATATATTTT. It translates to CASSLWGQSGNTIYF.